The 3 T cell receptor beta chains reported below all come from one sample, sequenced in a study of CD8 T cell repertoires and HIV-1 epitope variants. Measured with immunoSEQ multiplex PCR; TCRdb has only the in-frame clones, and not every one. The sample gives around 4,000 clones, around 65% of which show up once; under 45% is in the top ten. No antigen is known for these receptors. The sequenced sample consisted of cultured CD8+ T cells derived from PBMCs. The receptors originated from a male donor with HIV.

CDR3 region: CASSEGGDRVAGELFF. The CDR3 nucleotides read TGTGCCAGCAGTGAAGGTGGGGACAGGGTAGCCGGGGAGCTGTTTTTT. This chain links TRBV6-1 with TRBJ2-2; 9 nucleotides agree with TRBD1. The CDR3 consists of 16 residues. V lost 1 base, J lost 6 bases, and 6 bases stayed unmatched. Per germline, CDR1 MNHNS and CDR2 SASEGT.

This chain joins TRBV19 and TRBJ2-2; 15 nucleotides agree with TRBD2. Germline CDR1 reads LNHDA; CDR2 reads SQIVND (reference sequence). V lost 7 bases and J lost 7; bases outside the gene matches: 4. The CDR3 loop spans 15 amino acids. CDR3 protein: CASTGLAGGSGELFF. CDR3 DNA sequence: TGTGCCAGTACGGGACTAGCGGGAGGCAGCGGGGAGCTGTTTTTT.

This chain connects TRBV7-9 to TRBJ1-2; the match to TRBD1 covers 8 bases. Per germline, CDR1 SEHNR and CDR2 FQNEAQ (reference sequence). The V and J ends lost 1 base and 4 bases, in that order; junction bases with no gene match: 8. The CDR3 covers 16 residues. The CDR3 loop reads CASSLGGTGTFYGYTF. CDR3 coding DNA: TGTGCCAGCAGCTTAGGAGGGACAGGAACCTTCTATGGCTACACCTTC.